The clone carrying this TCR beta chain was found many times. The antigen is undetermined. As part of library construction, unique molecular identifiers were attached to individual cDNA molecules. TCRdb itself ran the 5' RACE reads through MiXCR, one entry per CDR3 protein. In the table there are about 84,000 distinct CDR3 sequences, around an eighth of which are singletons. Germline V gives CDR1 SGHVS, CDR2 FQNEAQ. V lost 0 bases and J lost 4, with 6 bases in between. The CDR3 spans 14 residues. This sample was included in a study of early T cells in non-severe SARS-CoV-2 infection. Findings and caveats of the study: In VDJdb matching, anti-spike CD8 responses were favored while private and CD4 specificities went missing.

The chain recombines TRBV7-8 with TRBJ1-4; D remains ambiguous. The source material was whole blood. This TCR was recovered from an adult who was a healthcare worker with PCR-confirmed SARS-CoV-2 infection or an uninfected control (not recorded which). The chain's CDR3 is CASSLAGHNEKLFF. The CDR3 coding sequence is TGTGCCAGCAGCTTAGCTGGGCATAATGAAAAACTGTTTTTT.